The entry that follows covers one TCR beta chain sequence. The sample is drawn from a study of T cells in Graves' hyperthyroidism and ophthalmopathy. Amplified TCR beta CDR3 regions derived from RNA transcripts. TCR CDR3 regions were first amplified by RT-PCR with HTBI primers. TCRdb analysed the multiplex PCR reads with MiXCR anew, one entry per CDR3 protein. The sample lists approximately 600,000 distinct CDR3 sequences, around 15% occurring once. The material sequenced was blood. This clonotype was obtained from a woman aged 40 to 50 with Graves' ophthalmopathy.

The chain's CDR3 is CASSYDPGARAGELFF. CDR3 bases: TGTGCCAGCAGTTACGATCCAGGGGCGCGGGCCGGGGAGCTGTTTTTT. The chain joins TRBV6-5 to TRBJ2-2, with a possible D match to TRBD1 (6 bases). There are 16 residues in the CDR3. Germline lookup yields CDR1 MNHEY and CDR2 SVGAGI. Trimming cost V 2 bases and J 6 bases, with 16 bases left between them.